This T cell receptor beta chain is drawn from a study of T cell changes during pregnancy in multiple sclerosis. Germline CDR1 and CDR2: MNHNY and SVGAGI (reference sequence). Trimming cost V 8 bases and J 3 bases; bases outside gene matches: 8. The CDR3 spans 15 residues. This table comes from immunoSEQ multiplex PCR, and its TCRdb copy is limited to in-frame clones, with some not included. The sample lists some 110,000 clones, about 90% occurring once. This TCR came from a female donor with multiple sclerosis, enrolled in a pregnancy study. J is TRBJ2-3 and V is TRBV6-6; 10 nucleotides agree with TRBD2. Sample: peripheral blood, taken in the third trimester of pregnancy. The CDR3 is CASRPAGGQTDTQYF. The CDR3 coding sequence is TGTGCCAGCCGTCCAGCGGGGGGGCAAACAGATACGCAGTATTTT.